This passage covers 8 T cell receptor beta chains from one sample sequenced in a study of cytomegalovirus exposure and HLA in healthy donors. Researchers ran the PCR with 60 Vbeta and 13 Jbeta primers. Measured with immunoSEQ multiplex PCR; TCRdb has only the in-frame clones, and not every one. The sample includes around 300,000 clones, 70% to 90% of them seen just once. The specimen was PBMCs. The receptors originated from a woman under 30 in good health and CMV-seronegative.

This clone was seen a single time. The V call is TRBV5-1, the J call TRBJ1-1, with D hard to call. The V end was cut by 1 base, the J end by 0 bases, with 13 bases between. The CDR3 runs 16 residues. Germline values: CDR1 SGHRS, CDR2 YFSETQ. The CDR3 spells CASSLSQTTMNTEAFF. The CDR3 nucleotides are TGCGCCAGCAGCTTGAGTCAAACAACCATGAACACTGAAGCTTTCTTT.

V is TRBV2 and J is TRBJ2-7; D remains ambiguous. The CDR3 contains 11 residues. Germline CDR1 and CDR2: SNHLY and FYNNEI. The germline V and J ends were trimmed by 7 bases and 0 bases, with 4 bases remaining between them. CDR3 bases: TGTGCCAGCACCTTCTCCTACGAGCAGTACTTC. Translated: CASTFSYEQYF.

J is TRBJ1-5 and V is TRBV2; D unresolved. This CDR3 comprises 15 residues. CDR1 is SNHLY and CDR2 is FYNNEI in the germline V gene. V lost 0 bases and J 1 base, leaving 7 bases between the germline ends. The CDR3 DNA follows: TGTGCCAGCAGTGAAGCTTGGGCGAGCAATCAGCCCCAGCATTTT. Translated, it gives CASSEAWASNQPQHF.

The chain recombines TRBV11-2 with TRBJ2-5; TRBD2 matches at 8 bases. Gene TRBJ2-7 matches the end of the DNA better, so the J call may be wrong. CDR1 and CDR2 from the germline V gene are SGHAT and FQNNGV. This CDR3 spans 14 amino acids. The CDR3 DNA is TGTGCCAGCAGCTACGGGGGGGGCTATTACGAGCAGTACTTC. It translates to CASSYGGGYYEQYF.

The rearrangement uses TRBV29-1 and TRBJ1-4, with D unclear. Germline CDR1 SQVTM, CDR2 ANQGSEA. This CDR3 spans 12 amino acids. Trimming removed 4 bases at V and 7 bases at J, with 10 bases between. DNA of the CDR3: TGCAGCGTTGGGGAAGCGGGTGAAAAACTGTTTTTT. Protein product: CSVGEAGEKLFF.

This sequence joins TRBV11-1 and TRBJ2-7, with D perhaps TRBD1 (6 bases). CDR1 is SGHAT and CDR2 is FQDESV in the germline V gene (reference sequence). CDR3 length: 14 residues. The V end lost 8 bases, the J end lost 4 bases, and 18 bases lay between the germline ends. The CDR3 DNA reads TGTGCCAGCGGCAGGCAGGGGATGCTTTACGAGCAGTACTTC. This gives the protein CASGRQGMLYEQYF. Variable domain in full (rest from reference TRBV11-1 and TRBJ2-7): EAEVAQSPRYKITEKSQAVAFWCDPISGHATLYWYRQILGQGPELLVQFQDESVVDDSQLPKDRFSAERLKGVDSTLKIQPAELGDSAMYLCASGRQGMLYEQYFGPGTRLTVT.

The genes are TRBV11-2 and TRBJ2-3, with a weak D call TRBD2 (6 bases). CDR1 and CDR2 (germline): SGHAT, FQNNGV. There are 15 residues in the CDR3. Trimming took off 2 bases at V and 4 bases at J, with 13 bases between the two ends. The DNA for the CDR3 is TGTGCCAGCAGCTTATTGTCTAGCGCGGCAGATACGCAGTATTTT. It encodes CASSLLSSAADTQYF.

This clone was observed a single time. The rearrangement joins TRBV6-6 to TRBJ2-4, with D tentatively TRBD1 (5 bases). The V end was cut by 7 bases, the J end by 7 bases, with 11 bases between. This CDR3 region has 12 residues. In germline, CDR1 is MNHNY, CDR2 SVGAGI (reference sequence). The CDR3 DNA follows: TGTGCCAGCACAGGGTTCGTGAACATTCAGTACTTC. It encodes CASTGFVNIQYF.